The 7 T cell receptor beta chains reported below all come from one sample, sequenced in a study of OX40 agonist ivuxolimab in advanced cancers. Profiled with immunoSEQ multiplex PCR; TCRdb holds only in-frame clones, not every one. This table holds tens of thousands of clones, around 82% found once. The specimen comprised CD4+ or CD8+ T cells sorted from blood, sampled in a trial of the OX40 agonist ivuxolimab. The receptors were gathered from an adult with an advanced solid tumor such as melanoma, head and neck, liver or kidney cancer.

Here the CDR3 reads CASSSQQGLTEAFF. CDR3 sequence (DNA): TGCGCCAGCAGCTCGCAACAGGGTCTCACTGAAGCTTTCTTT. The rearrangement joins TRBV5-1 to TRBJ1-1, with D possibly matching TRBD1 (6 bases). Germline loops: CDR1 SGHRS, CDR2 YFSETQ. The CDR3 runs to 14 residues. Trimming cost V 3 bases and J 4 bases, with 13 bases left between them.

The chain employs TRBV7-9 and TRBJ2-1; D gene unclear. Per the germline V gene, CDR1 is SEHNR and CDR2 is FQNEAQ (reference sequence). Trimming stripped 0 bases from V and 1 base from J, with 7 bases between. The CDR3 runs to 15 residues. CDR3 bases: TGTGCCAGCAGCTTAGCGGGTCAGTCCTACAATGAGCAGTTCTTC. Translating it yields CASSLAGQSYNEQFF.

This clone was detected once. The V and J genes are TRBV7-3 and TRBJ2-2; D unresolved. CDR3 size: 16 residues. Germline CDR1 and CDR2: SGHTA and FQGTGA. Deletions cut 5 bases from V and 0 bases from J, with 13 bases between. CDR3 bases: TGTGCCAGCAGCCTCAACAGTGTAGCGAACACCGGGGAGCTGTTTTTT. Translating gives CASSLNSVANTGELFF.

The J gene is TRBJ1-3, the V gene TRBV11-2, with D unresolved. This CDR3 spans 16 amino acids. The germline V and J ends were trimmed by 2 bases and 0 bases, with 11 bases remaining between them. CDR1 and CDR2 from the germline V gene are SGHAT and FQNNGV. This CDR3 is CASSLRAATSGNTIYF. The CDR3 DNA reads as TGTGCCAGCAGCTTAAGGGCGGCGACCTCTGGAAACACCATATATTTT. The complete variable domain, with remaining parts taken from reference TRBV11-2 and TRBJ1-3, reads EAGVAQSPRYKIIEKRQSVAFWCNPISGHATLYWYQQILGQGPKLLIQFQNNGVVDDSQLPKDRFSAERLKGVDSTLKIQPAKLEDSAVYLCASSLRAATSGNTIYFGEGSWLTVV.

V gene TRBV15 combines with J gene TRBJ2-5, with D tentatively TRBD1 or TRBD2 (5 bases each). Germline V lookup: CDR1 LNHNV, CDR2 YYDKDF (reference sequence). V was pared by 1 base and J by 5 bases, with 11 bases between. There are 14 residues in the CDR3. In DNA, the CDR3 is TGTGCCACCAGCAGAGGAGGGGACGGGGAGACCCAGTACTTC. Translation: CATSRGGDGETQYF.

CDR3 sequence reads: CASSTGHGNEKLFF. CDR3 sequence (DNA): TGCGCCAGCAGCACGGGACATGGTAATGAAAAACTGTTTTTT. V is TRBV5-1 and J is TRBJ1-4, with a tentative D call TRBD1 (6 bases). Germline-derived CDR1 and CDR2 are SGHRS and YFSETQ. This CDR3 comprises 14 residues. The V and J ends lost 4 bases and 4 bases respectively, with 11 bases between them.

The chain couples TRBV2 to TRBJ1-1, with TRBD1 identical over 9 bases. CDR1 is SNHLY and CDR2 is FYNNEI in the germline V gene. Trimming at V came to 2 bases and at J to 5 bases, leaving 6 bases not matched to a gene. This CDR3 region has 15 residues. The CDR3 sequence is CASSETDRGRTEAFF. CDR3 nucleotide sequence: TGTGCCAGCAGTGAAACCGACAGGGGGAGGACTGAAGCTTTCTTT.